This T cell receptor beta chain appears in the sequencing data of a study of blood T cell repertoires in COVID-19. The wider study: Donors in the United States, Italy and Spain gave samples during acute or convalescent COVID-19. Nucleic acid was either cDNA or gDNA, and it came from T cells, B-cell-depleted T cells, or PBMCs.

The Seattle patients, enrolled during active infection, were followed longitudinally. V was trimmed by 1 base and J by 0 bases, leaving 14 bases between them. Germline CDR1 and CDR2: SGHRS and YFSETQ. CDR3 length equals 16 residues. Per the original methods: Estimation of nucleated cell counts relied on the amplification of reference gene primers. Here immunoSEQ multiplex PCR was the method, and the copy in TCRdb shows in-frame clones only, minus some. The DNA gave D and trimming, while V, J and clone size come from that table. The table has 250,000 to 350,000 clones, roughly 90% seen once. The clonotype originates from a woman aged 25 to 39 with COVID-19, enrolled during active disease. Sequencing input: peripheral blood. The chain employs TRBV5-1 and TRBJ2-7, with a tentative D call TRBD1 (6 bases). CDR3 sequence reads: CASSLNVQGLSYEQYF. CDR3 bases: TGCGCCAGCAGCTTGAATGTCCAGGGGCTCTCCTACGAGCAGTACTTC.